This passage covers 5 T cell receptor beta chains from one sample sequenced in a study of post-analysis software for immune sequencing data. Whole-study results and caveats: In patients, TRBV5-6, TRBV5-1 and TRBV20-1 belonged to roughly 5 TRBV segments found more frequently than in controls.

Their specific antigens are unknown. Prepared libraries of TCR beta cDNA carried unique molecular identifiers. TCRdb called the PCR reads again in MiXCR, with one record for every CDR3 protein. The sample contains roughly 800,000 distinct CDR3 sequences, roughly 30% of which appear only once. The sample was blood. Every receptor here comes from a girl aged 5 to 17 with multiple sclerosis.

This clonotype is a singleton in its sample. This sequence joins TRBV7-6 and TRBJ2-2, with D unclear. The V end lost 6 bases, the J end lost 2 bases, and 13 bases lay between the germline ends. The CDR3 has 15 amino acids. Germline values: CDR1 SGHVS, CDR2 FNYEAQ. The CDR3 DNA reads as TGTGCCAGCAGACCAAGGGCGGATAACACCGGGGAGCTGTTTTTT. This encodes CASRPRADNTGELFF.

J is TRBJ2-5 and V is TRBV5-1; D is perhaps TRBD2 (6 bases). The germline V and J ends were trimmed by 5 bases and 1 base, with 15 bases remaining between them. The CDR3 has 15 amino acids. Per germline, CDR1 SGHRS and CDR2 YFSETQ. CDR3 in amino acids: CASSSAGTFQETQYF. CDR3 bases: TGCGCCAGCAGTTCTGCCGGGACTTTCCAAGAGACCCAGTACTTC.

The rearrangement links TRBV27 to TRBJ1-4, with a possible D match to TRBD1 (5 bases). This CDR3 has 15 residues. The germline V gene has CDR1 MNHEY and CDR2 SMNVEV (reference sequence). V gave up 3 bases and J gave up 0 bases, with 8 bases separating them. The DNA for the CDR3 is TGTGCCAGCAGTTTCGCAGGGTCAACTAATGAAAAACTGTTTTTT. Protein: CASSFAGSTNEKLFF.

This clonotype was seen once. The genes are TRBV5-1 and TRBJ2-1; 8 nucleotides align to TRBD2. The CDR3 is 16 amino acids. The ends lost 0 bases at V and 10 bases at J; junction bases unmatched: 12. Germline V CDR1 and CDR2: SGHRS, YFSETQ. The CDR3 DNA sequence: TGCGCCAGCAGCTTGGAAATACGGGAGGGCCTGGGGGAGCAGTTCTTC. Residues: CASSLEIREGLGEQFF.

This clonotype was seen a few times. The rearrangement joins TRBV24-1 to TRBJ2-2; D not resolved. Germline CDR1 and CDR2: KGHDR and SFDVKD. The CDR3 totals 15 residues. V was cut by 5 bases and J by 0 bases, with 9 bases left in between. DNA for the CDR3: TGTGCCACCAGTGTCGGCAGAGCGAACACCGGGGAGCTGTTTTTT. The encoded protein is CATSVGRANTGELFF.